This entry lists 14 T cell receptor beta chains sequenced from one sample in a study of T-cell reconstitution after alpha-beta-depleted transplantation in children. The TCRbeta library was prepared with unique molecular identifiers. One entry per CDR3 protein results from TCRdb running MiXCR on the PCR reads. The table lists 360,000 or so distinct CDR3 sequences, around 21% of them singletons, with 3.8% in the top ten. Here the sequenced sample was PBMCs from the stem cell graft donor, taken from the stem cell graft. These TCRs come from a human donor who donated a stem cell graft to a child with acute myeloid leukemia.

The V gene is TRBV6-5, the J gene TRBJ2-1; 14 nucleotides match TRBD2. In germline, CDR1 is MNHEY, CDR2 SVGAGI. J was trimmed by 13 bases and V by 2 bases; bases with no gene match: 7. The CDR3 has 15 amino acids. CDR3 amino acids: CASSYAGTSGRGQFF. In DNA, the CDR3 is TGTGCCAGCAGTTACGCCGGGACTAGCGGGAGAGGACAGTTCTTC.

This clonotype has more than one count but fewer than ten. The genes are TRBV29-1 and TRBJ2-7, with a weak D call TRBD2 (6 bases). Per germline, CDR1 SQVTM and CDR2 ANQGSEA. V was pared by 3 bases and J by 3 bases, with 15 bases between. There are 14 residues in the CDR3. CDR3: CSVEDGREDYEQYF. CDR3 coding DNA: TGCAGCGTTGAGGATGGCAGGGAGGACTACGAGCAGTACTTC.

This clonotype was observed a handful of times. The CDR3: CASSLGLLNSYEQYF. DNA for the CDR3: TGTGCCAGCAGTTTGGGACTCCTGAACTCCTACGAGCAGTACTTC. This chain joins TRBV28 and TRBJ2-7; TRBD2 is a possible D gene (6 bases). The germline V gene encodes CDR1 MDHEN and CDR2 SYDVKM. V dropped 3 bases and J dropped 0 bases, with 12 bases sitting between them. There are 15 residues in the CDR3.

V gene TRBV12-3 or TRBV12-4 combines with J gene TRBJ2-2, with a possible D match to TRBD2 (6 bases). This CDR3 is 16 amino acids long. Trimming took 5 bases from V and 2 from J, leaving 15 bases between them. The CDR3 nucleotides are TGTGCCAGCAGTGCCCCTAGCGTAGTAAACACCGGGGAGCTGTTTTTT. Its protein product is CASSAPSVVNTGELFF.

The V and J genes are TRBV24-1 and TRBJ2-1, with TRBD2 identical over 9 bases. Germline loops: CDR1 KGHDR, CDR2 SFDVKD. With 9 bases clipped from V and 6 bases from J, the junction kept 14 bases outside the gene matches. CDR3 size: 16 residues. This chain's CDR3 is CATGRTLAGVVNEQFF. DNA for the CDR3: TGTGCCACCGGTCGAACCTTAGCGGGAGTGGTCAATGAGCAGTTCTTC.

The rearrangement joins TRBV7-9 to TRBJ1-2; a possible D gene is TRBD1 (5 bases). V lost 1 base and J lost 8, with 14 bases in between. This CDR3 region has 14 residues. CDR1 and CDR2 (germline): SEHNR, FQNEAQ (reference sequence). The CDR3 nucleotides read TGTGCCAGCAGCTTAGGACGGGGGAGAGGAGGCTACACCTTC. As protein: CASSLGRGRGGYTF.

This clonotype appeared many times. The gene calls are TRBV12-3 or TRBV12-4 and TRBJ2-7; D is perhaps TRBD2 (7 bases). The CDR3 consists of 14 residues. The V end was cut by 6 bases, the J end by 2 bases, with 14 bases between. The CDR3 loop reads CASSLGGAPYEQYF. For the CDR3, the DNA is TGTGCCAGCAGCCTGGGGGGGGCTCCCTACGAGCAGTACTTC.

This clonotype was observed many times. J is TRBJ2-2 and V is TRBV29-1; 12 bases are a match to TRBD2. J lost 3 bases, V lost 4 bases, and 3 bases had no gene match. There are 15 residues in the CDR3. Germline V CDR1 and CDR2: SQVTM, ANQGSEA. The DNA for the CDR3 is TGCAGCGTTGGGGGACTAGCGGGCTACACCGGGGAGCTGTTTTTT. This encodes CSVGGLAGYTGELFF.

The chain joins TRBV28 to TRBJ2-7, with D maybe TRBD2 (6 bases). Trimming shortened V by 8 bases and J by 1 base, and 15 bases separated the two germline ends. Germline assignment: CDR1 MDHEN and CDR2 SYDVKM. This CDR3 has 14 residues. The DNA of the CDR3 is TGTGCCAGCCAAGGGACCGGGGGTTCCTACGAGCAGTACTTC. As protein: CASQGTGGSYEQYF. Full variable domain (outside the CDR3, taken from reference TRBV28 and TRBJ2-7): DVKVTQSSRYLVKRTGEKVFLECVQDMDHENMFWYRQDPGLGLRLIYFSYDVKMKEKGDIPEGYSVSREKKERFSLILESASTNQTSMYLCASQGTGGSYEQYFGPGTRLTVT.

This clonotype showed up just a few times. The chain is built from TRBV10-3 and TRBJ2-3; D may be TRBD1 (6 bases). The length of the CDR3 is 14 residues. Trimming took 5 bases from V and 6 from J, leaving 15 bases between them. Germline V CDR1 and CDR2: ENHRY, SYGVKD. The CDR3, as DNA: TGTGCCATCAGTACTGGACAGAACTTGGATACGCAGTATTTT. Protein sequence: CAISTGQNLDTQYF.

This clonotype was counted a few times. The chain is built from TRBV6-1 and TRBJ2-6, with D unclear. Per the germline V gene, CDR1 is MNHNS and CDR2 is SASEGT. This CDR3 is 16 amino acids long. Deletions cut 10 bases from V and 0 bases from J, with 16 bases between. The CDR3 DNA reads TGTGCCACCTCCCGAGACCAAGTCTCTGGGGCCAACGTCCTGACTTTC. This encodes CATSRDQVSGANVLTF.

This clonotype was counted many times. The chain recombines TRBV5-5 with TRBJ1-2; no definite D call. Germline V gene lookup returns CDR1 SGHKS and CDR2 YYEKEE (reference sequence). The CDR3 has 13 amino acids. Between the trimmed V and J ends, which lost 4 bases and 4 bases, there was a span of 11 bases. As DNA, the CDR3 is TGTGCCAGCAGCCCGGACGGCAGCTATGGCTACACCTTC. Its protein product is CASSPDGSYGYTF.

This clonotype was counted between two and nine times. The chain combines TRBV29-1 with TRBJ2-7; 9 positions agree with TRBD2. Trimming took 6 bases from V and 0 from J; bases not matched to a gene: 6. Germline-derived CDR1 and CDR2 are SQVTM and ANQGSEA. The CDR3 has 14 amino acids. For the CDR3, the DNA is TGCAGCGTGGGAGCTAGCGGGAACTCCTACGAGCAGTACTTC. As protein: CSVGASGNSYEQYF.

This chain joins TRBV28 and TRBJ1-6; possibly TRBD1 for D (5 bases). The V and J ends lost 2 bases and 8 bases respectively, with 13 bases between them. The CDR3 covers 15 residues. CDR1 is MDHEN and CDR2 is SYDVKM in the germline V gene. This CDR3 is CASSLEQGYDSPLHF. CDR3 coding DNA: TGTGCCAGCAGTTTAGAGCAGGGTTACGATTCACCCCTCCACTTT.